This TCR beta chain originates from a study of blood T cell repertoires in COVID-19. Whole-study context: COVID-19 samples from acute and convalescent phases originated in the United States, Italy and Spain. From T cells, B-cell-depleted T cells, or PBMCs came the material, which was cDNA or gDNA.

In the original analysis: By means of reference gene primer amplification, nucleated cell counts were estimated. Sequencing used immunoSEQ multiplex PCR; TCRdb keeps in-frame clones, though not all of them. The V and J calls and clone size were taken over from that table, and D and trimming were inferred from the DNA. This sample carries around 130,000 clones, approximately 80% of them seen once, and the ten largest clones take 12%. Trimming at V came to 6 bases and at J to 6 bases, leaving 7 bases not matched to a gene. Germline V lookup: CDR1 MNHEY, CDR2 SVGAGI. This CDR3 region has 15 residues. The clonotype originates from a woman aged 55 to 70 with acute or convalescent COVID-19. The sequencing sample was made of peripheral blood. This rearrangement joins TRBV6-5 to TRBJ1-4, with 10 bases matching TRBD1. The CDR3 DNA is TGTGCCAGCAGGGCTTGGGACAGGGGTGATGAAAAACTGTTTTTT. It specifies CASRAWDRGDEKLFF.